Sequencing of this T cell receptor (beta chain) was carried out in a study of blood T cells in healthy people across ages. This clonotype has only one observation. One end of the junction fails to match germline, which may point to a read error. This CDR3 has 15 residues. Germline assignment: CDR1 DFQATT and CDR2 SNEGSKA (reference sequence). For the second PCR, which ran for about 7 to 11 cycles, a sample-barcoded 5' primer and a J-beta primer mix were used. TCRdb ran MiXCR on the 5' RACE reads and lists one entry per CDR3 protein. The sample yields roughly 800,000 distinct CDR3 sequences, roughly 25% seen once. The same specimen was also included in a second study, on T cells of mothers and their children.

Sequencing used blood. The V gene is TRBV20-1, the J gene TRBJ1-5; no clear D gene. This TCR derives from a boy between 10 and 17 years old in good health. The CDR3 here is CSAQDPKGLNRPQHF. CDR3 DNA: TGCAGTGCCCAGGATCCGAAAGGGCTCAATCGGCCCCAGCATTTT.